There are a few counts of the clone carrying this T cell receptor (beta chain). What it binds is unknown. From the 5' RACE reads, TCRdb called clonotypes with MiXCR, one entry per CDR3 protein. Among roughly 63,000 distinct CDR3 sequences listed, roughly 13% were seen once. CDR1 is SGDLS and CDR2 is YYNGEE in the germline V gene. The V end lost 0 bases, the J end lost 7 bases, and 5 bases lay between the germline ends. CDR3 length equals 13 residues. The data were obtained in a study of early T cells in non-severe SARS-CoV-2 infection. Overall study findings and caveats: Reliance on VDJdb matching favored anti-spike CD8 responses; private and CD4 specificities were missed.

The receptor's source is an adult who was a healthcare worker with PCR-confirmed SARS-CoV-2 infection or an uninfected control (not recorded which). The chain joins TRBV9 to TRBJ1-6; D gene uncertain. Sequencing used whole blood. The CDR3 sequence is CASSVAPNSPLHF. In DNA form, the CDR3 reads TGTGCCAGCAGCGTAGCGCCCAATTCACCCCTCCACTTT.